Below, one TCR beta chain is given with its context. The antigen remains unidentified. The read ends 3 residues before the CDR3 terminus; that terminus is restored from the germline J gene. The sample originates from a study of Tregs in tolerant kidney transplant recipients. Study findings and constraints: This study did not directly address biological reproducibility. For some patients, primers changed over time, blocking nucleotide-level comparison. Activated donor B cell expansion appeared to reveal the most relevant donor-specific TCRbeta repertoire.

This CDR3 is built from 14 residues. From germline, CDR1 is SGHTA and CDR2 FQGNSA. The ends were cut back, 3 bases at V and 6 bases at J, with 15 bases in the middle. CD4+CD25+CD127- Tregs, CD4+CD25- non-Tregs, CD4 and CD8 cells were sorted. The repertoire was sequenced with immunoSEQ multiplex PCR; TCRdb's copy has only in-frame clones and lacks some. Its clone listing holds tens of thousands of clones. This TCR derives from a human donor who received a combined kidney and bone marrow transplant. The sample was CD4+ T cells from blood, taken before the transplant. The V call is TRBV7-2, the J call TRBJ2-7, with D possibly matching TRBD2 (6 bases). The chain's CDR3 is CASSFSSVWSEQYF. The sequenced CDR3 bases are TGTGCCAGCAGCTTTTCTAGCGTCTGGTCCGAG.